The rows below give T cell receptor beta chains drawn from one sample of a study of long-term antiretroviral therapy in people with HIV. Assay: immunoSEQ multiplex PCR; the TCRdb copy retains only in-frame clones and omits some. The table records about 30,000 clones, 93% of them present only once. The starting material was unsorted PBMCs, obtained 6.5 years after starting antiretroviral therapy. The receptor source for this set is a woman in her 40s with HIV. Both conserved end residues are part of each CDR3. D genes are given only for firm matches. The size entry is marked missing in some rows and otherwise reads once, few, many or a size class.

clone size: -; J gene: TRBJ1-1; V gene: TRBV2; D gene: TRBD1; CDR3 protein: CASSNRDRGAEAFF; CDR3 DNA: TGTGCCAGCAGTAATAGGGACAGGGGAGCTGAAGCTTTCTTT
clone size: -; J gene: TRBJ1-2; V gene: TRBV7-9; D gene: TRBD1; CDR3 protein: CASNRQGNYGYTF; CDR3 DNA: TGTGCCAGCAACCGACAGGGGAACTATGGCTACACCTTC
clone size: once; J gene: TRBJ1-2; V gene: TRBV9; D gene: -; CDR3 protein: CASSVGGSNYGYTF; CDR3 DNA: TGTGCCAGCAGCGTAGGGGGGAGTAACTATGGCTACACCTTC
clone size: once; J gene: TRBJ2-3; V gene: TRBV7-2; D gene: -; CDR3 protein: CASTPQTDTQYF; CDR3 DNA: TGTGCCAGCACCCCGCAGACAGATACGCAGTATTTT
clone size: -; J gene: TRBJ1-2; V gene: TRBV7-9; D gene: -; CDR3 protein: CASSFTGTPNYGYTF; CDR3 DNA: TGTGCCAGCAGCTTTACCGGGACACCCAATTATGGCTACACCTTC
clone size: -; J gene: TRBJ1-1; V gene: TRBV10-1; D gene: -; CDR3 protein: CASSESHFLSVLPIRDPNTEAFF; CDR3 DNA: TGCGCCAGCAGTGAGTCGCACTTCCTATCGGTCCTTCCTATTCGCGATCCTAACACTGAAGCTTTCTTT
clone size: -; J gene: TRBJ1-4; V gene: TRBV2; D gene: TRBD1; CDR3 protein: CASSKYGRGQGNEKLFF; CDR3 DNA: TGTGCCAGCAGTAAATATGGAAGGGGGCAGGGTAATGAAAAACTGTTTTTT
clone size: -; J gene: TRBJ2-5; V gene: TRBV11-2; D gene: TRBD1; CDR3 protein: CASSSPSRDRILQETQYF; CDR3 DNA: TGTGCCAGCAGCTCTCCCTCCCGGGACAGAATTCTGCAAGAGACCCAGTACTTC
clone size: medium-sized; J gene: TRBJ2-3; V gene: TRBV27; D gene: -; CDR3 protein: CASSPLSLGIGTDTQYF; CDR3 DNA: TGTGCCAGCAGCCCCCTTAGTTTAGGGATCGGTACAGATACGCAGTATTTT
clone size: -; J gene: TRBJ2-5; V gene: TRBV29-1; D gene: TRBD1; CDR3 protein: CSVRDREYETQYF; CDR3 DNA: TGCAGCGTGCGGGACAGGGAATACGAGACCCAGTACTTC
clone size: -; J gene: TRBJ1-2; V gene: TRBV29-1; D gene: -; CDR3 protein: CSVVQGNGYTF; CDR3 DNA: TGCAGCGTTGTTCAGGGGAACGGCTACACCTTC
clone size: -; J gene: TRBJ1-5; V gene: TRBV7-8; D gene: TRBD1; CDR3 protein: CASSPPDRSNQPQHF; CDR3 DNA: TGTGCCAGCAGCCCCCCGGACAGGAGCAATCAGCCCCAGCATTTT
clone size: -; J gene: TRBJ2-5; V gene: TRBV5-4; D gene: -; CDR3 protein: CASRSMGAQETQYF; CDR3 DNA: TGTGCCAGCAGATCAATGGGGGCCCAAGAGACCCAGTACTTC
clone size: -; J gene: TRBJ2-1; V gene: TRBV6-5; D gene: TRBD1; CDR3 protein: CASSTTGDAYNEQFF; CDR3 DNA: TGTGCCAGCAGTACTACAGGGGACGCCTACAATGAGCAGTTCTTC
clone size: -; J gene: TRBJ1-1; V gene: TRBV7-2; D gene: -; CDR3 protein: CASSLLGANTEAFF; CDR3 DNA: TGTGCCAGCAGCTTATTGGGGGCGAACACTGAAGCTTTCTTT
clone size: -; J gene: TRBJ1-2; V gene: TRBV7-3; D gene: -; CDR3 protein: CASSLYSGNYGYTF; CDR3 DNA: TGTGCCAGCAGCTTATACAGCGGAAACTATGGCTACACCTTC
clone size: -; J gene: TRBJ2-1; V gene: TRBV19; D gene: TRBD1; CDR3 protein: CASSLRPGQGGDEQFF; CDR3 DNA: TGTGCCAGTAGTCTTAGACCGGGACAGGGGGGGGATGAGCAGTTCTTC
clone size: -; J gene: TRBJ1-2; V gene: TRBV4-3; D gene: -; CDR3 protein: CASSQDRGRVAYGYTF; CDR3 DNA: TGCGCCAGCAGCCAAGATCGGGGCAGGGTGGCGTATGGCTACACCTTC
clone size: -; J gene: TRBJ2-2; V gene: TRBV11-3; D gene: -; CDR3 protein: CASSLAGDTGELFF; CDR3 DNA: TGTGCCAGCAGCTTAGCGGGGGACACCGGGGAGCTGTTTTTT
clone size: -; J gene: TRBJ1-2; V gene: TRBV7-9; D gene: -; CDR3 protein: CASSSLRDKVAYGYTF; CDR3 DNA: TGTGCCAGCAGCTCACTCCGGGACAAGGTGGCGTATGGCTACACCTTC
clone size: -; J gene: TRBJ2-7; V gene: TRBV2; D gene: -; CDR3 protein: CASSEDRGNSYEQYF; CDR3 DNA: TGTGCCAGCAGTGAAGACCGGGGGAACTCCTACGAGCAGTACTTC
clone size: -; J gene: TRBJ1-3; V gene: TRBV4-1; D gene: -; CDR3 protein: CASSLHETAVSGNTIYF; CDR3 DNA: TGCGCCAGCAGCCTTCACGAGACAGCTGTATCTGGAAACACCATATATTTT
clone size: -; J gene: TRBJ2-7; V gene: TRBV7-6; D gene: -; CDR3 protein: CASSLGSVLTGYEQYF; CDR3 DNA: TGTGCCAGCAGCTTAGGTAGTGTTTTGACAGGCTACGAGCAGTACTTC
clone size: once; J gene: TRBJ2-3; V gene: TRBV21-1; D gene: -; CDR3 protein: CASSKRAGSPDTQYF; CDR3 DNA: TGTGCCAGCAGCAAACGGGCAGGGAGCCCAGATACGCAGTATTTT
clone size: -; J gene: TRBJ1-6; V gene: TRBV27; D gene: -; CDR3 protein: CASTRTLNSPLHF; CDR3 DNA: TGTGCCAGCACCCGAACGCTGAATTCACCCCTCCACTTT
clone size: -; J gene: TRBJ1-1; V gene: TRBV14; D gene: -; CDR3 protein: CASSAPGTVLMNTEAFF; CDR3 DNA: TGTGCCAGCAGCGCACCCGGGACTGTCCTCATGAACACTGAAGCTTTCTTT
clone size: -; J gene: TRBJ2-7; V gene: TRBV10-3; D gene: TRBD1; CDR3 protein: CAMGTGGYEQYF; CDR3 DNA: TGTGCCATGGGGACAGGGGGGTACGAGCAGTACTTC
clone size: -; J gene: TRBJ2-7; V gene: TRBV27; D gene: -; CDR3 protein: CASSLWGGGRGAYEQYF; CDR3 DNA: TGTGCCAGCAGTTTATGGGGTGGGGGCAGGGGTGCCTACGAGCAGTACTTC
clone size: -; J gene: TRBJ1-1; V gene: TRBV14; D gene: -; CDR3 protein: CASSQLSGIEAFF; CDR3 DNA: TGTGCCAGCAGCCAACTATCAGGGATTGAAGCTTTCTTT
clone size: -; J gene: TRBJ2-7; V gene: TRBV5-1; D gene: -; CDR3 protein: CASSLAALASYEQYF; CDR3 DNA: TGCGCCAGCAGCTTGGCCGCACTAGCCTCCTACGAGCAGTACTTC
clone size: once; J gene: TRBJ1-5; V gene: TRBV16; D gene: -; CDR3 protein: CASSLREGGHSNQPQHF; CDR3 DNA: TGTGCCAGCAGCCTTCGGGAGGGGGGACATAGCAATCAGCCCCAGCATTTT
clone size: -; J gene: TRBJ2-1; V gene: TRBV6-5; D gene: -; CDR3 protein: CASSLRPGGGGSVF; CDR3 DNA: TGTGCCAGCAGTTTACGGCCCGGCGGGGGCGGGAGTGTCTTC
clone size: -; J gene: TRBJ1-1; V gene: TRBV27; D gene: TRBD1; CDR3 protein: CASSFLSTGKAEAFF; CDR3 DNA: TGTGCCAGCAGTTTTCTATCGACAGGGAAAGCTGAAGCTTTCTTT
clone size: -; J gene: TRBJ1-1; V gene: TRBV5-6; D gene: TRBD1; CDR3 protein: CASSLWQGATEAFF; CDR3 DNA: TGTGCCAGCAGCTTGTGGCAGGGGGCCACTGAAGCTTTCTTT
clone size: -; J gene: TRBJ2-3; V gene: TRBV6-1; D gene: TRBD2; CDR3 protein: CASRRASAGADTQYF; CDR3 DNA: TGTGCCAGCAGACGAGCCTCCGCGGGGGCAGATACGCAGTATTTT
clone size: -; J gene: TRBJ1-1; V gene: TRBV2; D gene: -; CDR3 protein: CASTRTGLSTEAFF; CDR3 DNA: TGTGCCAGCACTAGAACAGGGTTGAGCACTGAAGCTTTCTTT
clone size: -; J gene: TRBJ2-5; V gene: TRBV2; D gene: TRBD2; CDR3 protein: CASSREGRVQETQYF; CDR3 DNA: TGTGCCAGCAGCCGAGAGGGGAGGGTTCAAGAGACCCAGTACTTC
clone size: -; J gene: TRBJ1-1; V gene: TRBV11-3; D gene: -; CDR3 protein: CASSLAPRGTEAFF; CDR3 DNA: TGTGCCAGCAGCTTAGCTCCGAGGGGCACTGAAGCTTTCTTT
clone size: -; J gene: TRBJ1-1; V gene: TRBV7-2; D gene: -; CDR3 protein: CASSQGSGGTEAFF; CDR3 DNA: TGTGCCAGCAGCCAAGGCTCTGGGGGAACTGAAGCTTTCTTT
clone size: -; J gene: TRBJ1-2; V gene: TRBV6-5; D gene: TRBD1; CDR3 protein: CASRPGQGADGYTF; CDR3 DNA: TGTGCCAGCAGGCCGGGACAGGGGGCGGATGGCTACACCTTC
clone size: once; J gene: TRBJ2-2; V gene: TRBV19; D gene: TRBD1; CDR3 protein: CASTPDRDGELFF; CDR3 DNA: TGTGCCAGTACCCCCGACAGGGACGGGGAGCTGTTTTTT
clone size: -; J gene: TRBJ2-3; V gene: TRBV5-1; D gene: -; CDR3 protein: CASSLGQGPDTQYF; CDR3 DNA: TGCGCCAGCAGCTTGGGGCAGGGCCCAGATACGCAGTATTTT
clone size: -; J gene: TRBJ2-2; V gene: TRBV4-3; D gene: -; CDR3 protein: CASSRYAGTASTGELFF; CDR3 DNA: TGCGCCAGCAGCCGCTACGCCGGGACCGCCAGCACCGGGGAGCTGTTTTTT
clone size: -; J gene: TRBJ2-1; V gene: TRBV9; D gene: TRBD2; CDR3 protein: CASSVGSGGKGLEQFF; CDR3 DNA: TGTGCCAGCAGCGTAGGTAGCGGGGGAAAGGGGTTAGAGCAGTTCTTC
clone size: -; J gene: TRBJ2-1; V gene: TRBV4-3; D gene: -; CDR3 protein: CASSQDLQGRVDNEQFF; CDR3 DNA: TGCGCCAGCAGCCAAGATCTTCAGGGCAGGGTTGACAATGAGCAGTTCTTC